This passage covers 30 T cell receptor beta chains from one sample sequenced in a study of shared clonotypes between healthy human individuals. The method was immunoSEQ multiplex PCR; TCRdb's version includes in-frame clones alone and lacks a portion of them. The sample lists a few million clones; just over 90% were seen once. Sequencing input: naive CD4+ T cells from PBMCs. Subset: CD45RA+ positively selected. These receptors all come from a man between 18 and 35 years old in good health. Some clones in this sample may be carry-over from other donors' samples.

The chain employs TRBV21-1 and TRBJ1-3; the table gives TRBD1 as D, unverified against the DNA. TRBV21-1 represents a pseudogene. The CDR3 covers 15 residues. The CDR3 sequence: CASSKAGRDGNTIYF. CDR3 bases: TGTGCCAGCAGCAAAGCAGGCAGGGATGGAAACACCATATATTTT.

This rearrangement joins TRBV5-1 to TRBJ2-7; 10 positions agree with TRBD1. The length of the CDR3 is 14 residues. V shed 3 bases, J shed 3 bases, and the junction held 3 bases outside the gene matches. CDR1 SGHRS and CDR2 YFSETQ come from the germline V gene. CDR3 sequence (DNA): TGCGCCAGCAGCTCGACAGGGGGCGTCTACGAGCAGTACTTC. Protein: CASSSTGGVYEQYF.

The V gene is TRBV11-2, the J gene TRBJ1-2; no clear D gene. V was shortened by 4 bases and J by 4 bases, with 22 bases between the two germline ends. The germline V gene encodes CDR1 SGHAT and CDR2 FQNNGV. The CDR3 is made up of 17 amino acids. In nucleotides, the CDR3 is TGTGCCAGCAGCTCCCTCCGGTTCGGGGATGGTACCTATGGCTACACCTTC. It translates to CASSSLRFGDGTYGYTF.

Written as DNA, the CDR3 is TGTGCCTGCGGGGGGACTAGCACAGATACGCAGTATTTT. Translation: CACGGTSTDTQYF. The genes are TRBV25-1 and TRBJ2-3; 8 nucleotides align to TRBD2. V was pared by 11 bases and J by 0 bases, with 4 bases of the junction left unmatched. This CDR3 is 13 amino acids long. From germline, CDR1 is MGHDK and CDR2 SYGVNS.

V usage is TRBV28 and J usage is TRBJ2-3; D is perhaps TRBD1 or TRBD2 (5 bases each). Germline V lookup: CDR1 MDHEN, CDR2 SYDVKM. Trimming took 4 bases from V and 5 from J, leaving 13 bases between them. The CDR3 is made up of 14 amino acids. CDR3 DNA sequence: TGTGCCAGCAGTTGGGGGAACCGAAGAGATACGCAGTATTTT. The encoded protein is CASSWGNRRDTQYF. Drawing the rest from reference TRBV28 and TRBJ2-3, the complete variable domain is DVKVTQSSRYLVKRTGEKVFLECVQDMDHENMFWYRQDPGLGLRLIYFSYDVKMKEKGDIPEGYSVSREKKERFSLILESASTNQTSMYLCASSWGNRRDTQYFGPGTRLTVL.

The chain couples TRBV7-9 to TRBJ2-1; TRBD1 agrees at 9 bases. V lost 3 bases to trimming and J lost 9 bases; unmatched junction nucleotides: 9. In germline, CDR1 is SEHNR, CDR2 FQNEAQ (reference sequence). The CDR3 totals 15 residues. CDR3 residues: CASSFPGQGGGEQFF. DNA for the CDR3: TGTGCCAGCAGCTTCCCGGGACAGGGTGGCGGTGAGCAGTTCTTC.

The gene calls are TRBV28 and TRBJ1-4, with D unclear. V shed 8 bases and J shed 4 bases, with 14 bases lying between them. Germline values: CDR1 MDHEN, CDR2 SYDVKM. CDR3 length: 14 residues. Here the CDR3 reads CASASYRVNEKLFF. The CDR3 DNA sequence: TGTGCCAGCGCATCTTACAGAGTTAATGAAAAACTGTTTTTT.

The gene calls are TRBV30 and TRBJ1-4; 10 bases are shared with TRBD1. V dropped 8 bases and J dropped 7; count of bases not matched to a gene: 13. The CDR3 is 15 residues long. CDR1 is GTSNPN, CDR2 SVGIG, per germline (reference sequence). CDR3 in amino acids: CAGPGRDRGGEKLFF. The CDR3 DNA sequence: TGTGCCGGGCCCGGCCGGGACAGGGGTGGTGAAAAACTGTTTTTT.

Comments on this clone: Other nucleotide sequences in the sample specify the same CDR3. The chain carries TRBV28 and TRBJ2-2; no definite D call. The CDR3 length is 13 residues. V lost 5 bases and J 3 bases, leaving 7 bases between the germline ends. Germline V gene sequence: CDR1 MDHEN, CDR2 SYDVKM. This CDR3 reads CASSTPDTGELFF. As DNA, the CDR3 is TGTGCCAGCAGTACCCCCGACACCGGGGAGCTGTTTTTT.

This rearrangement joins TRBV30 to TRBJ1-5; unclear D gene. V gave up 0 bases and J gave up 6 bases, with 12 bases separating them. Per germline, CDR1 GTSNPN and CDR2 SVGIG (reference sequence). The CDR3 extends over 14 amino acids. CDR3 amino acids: CAWSVGGSSQPQHF. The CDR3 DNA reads TGTGCCTGGAGTGTAGGAGGCAGTAGTCAGCCCCAGCATTTT.

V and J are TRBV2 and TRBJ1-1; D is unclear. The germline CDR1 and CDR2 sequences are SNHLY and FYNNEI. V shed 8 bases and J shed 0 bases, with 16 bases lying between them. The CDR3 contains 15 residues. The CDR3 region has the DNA TGTGCCAGCTCCCCCCGGCACCAAATGAACACTGAAGCTTTCTTT. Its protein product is CASSPRHQMNTEAFF. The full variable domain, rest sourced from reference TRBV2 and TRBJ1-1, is EPEVTQTPSHQVTQMGQEVILRCVPISNHLYFYWYRQILGQKVEFLVSFYNNEISEKSEIFDDQFSVERPDGSNFTLKIRSTKLEDSAMYFCASSPRHQMNTEAFFGQGTRLTVV.

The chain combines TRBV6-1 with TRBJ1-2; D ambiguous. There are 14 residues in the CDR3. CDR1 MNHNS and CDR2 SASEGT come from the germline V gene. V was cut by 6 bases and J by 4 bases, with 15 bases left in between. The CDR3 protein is CASSLGGSAYGYTF. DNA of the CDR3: TGTGCCAGCAGCCTAGGAGGGTCGGCCTATGGCTACACCTTC.

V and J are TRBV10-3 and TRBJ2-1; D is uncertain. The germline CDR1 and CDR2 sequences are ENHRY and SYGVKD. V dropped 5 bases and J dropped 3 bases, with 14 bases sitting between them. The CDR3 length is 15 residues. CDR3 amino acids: CAISPSLVDYNEQFF. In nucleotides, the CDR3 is TGTGCCATCAGTCCCTCCCTCGTAGACTACAATGAGCAGTTCTTC.

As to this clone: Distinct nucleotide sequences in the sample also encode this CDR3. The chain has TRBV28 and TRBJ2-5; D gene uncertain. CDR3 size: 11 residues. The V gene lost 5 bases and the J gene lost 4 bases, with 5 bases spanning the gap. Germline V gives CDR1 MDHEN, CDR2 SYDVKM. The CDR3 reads CASSPRETQYF. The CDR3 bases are TGTGCCAGCAGTCCCCGAGAGACCCAGTACTTC.

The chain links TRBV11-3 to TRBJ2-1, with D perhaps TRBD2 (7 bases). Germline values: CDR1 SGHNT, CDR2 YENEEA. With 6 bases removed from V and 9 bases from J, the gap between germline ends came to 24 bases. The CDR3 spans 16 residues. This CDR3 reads CASSVQGTTGIGEQFF. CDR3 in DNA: TGTGCCAGCAGTGTTCAGGGGACTACTGGGATAGGTGAGCAGTTCTTC. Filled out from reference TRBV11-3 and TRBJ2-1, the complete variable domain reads EAGVVQSPRYKIIEKKQPVAFWCNPISGHNTLYWYLQNLGQGPELLIRYENEEAVDDSQLPKDRFSAERLKGVDSTLKIQPAELGDSAVYLCASSVQGTTGIGEQFFGPGTRLTVL.

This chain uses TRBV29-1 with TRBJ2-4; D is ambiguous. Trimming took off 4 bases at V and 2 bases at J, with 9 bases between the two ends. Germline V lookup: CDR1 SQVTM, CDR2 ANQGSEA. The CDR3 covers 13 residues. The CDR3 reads CSVGGFTKNIQYF. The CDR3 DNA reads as TGCAGCGTTGGTGGGTTTACCAAAAACATTCAGTACTTC.

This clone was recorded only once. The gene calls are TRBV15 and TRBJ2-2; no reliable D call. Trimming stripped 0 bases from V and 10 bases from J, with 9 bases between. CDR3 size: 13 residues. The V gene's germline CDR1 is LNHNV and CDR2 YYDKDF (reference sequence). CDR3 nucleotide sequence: TGTGCCACCAGCAGAGATCCCCTGCAGGAGCTGTTTTTT. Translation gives CATSRDPLQELFF.

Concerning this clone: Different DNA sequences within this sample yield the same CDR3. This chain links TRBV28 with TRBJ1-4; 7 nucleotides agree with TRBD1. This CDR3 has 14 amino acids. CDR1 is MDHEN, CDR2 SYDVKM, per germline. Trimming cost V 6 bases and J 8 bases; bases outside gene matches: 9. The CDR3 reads CASSPGGGGEKLFF. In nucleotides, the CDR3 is TGTGCCAGCAGCCCAGGGGGAGGGGGGGAAAAACTGTTTTTT.

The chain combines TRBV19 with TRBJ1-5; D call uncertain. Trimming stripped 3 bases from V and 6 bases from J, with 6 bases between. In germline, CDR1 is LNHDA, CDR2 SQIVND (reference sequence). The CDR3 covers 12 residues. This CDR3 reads CASSMGFQPQHF. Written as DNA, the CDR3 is TGTGCCAGTAGTATGGGTTTTCAGCCCCAGCATTTT.

CDR3 coding DNA: TGCGCCAGCAGCTTCGCCGGGACAGATGAAGAGACCCAGTACTTC. Amino acids: CASSFAGTDEETQYF. The genes are TRBV5-1 and TRBJ2-5; 7 positions agree with TRBD1. Germline CDR1 SGHRS, CDR2 YFSETQ. CDR3 size: 15 residues. The trim removed 2 bases at V and 3 bases at J, leaving 7 bases unmatched.

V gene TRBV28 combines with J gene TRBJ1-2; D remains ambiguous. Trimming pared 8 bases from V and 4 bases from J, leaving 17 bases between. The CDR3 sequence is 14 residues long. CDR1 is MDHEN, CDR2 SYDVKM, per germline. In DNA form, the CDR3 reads TGTGCCAGCGGTCTACCCTGGACGGGCTATGGCTACACCTTC. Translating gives CASGLPWTGYGYTF.

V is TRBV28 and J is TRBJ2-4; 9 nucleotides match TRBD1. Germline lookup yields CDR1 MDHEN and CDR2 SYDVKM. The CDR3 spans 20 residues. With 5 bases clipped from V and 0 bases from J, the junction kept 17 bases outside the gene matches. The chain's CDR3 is CASSAGWTGANGIAKNIQYF. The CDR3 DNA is TGTGCCAGCAGTGCCGGTTGGACAGGGGCGAATGGGATAGCCAAAAACATTCAGTACTTC.

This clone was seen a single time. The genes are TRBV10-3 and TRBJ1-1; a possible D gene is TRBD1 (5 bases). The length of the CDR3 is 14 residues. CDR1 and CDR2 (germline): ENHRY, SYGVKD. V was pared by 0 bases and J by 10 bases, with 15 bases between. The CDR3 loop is CAISESRGPGGAFF. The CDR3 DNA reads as TGTGCCATCAGTGAGTCGAGGGGTCCTGGTGGAGCTTTCTTT.

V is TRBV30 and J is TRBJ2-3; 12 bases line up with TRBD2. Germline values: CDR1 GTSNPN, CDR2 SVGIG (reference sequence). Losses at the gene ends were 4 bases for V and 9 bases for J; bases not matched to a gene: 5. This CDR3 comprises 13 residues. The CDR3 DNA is TGTGCCTGGAAACTAGCGGGAGGTTACACGCAGTATTTT. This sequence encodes CAWKLAGGYTQYF.

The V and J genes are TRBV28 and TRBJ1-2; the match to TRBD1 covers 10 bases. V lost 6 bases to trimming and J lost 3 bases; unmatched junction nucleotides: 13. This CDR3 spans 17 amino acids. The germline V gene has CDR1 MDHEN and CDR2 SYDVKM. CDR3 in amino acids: CASSSGQGRVKDYGYTF. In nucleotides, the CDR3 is TGTGCCAGCAGCTCGGGACAGGGGCGAGTAAAGGACTATGGCTACACCTTC.

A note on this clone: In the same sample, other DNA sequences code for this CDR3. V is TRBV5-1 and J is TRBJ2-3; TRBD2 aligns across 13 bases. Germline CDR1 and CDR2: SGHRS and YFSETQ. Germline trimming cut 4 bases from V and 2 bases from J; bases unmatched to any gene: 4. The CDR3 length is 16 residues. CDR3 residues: CASSPGTSGNTDTQYF. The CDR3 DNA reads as TGCGCCAGCAGCCCCGGGACTAGCGGGAACACAGATACGCAGTATTTT.

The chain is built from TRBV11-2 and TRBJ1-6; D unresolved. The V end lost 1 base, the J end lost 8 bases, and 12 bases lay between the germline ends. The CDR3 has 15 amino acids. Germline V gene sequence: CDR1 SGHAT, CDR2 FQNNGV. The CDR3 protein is CASSLVVGSDSPLHF. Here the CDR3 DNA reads TGTGCCAGCAGCTTAGTGGTAGGCTCGGATTCACCCCTCCACTTT.

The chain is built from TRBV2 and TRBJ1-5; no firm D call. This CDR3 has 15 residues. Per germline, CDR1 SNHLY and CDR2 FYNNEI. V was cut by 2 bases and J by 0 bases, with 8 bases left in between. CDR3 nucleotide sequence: TGTGCCAGCAGTGAAAGGGAGTATAGCAATCAGCCCCAGCATTTT. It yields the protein CASSEREYSNQPQHF. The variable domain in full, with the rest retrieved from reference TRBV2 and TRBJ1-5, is EPEVTQTPSHQVTQMGQEVILRCVPISNHLYFYWYRQILGQKVEFLVSFYNNEISEKSEIFDDQFSVERPDGSNFTLKIRSTKLEDSAMYFCASSEREYSNQPQHFGDGTRLSIL.

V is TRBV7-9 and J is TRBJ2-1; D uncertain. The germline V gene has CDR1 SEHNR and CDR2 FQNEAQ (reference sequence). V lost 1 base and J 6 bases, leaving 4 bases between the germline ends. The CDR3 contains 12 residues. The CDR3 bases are TGTGCCAGCAGCTTAGAGTCCAATGAGCAGTTCTTC. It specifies CASSLESNEQFF.

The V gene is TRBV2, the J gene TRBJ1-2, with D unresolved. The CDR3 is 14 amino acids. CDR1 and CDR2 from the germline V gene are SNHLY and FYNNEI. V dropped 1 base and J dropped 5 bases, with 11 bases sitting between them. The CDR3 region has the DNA TGTGCCAGCAGTGAAGTGGGCAGCTTTTATGGCTACACCTTC. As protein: CASSEVGSFYGYTF.